This TCR beta chain stems from a study of CD8+ T cells in alopecia areata. Documented treatment: oral pan-JAK inhibitor, 5-10 mg twice daily. In each case, RNA was isolated and then reverse transcribed into cDNA as the sequencing template. Assay: immunoSEQ multiplex PCR; the TCRdb copy retains only in-frame clones and omits some. The table lists about 190,000 clones, approximately 67% of them singletons, with approximately 1.2% in the top ten. Sequences were derived from CD4+ T cells sorted from blood, sampled around week 49, from a patient treated with tofacitinib. The receptor was derived from a human donor with alopecia areata.

The CDR3, as DNA: TGTGCCAGCAGTTCCCTCCGGGGCTCCTCCTACAATGAGCAGTTCTTC. It translates to CASSSLRGSSYNEQFF. The V and J genes are TRBV27 and TRBJ2-1; D is possibly TRBD1 or TRBD2 (5 bases each). V shed 4 bases and J shed 0 bases, with 13 bases lying between them. Germline assignment: CDR1 MNHEY and CDR2 SMNVEV (reference sequence). This CDR3 comprises 16 residues.